Listed below are T cell receptor beta chains from one sample, sequenced in a study of cytomegalovirus exposure and HLA in healthy donors. The repertoire was sequenced with immunoSEQ multiplex PCR; TCRdb's copy has only in-frame clones and lacks some. The profile shows fewer than 120,000 clones, about 86% of them singletons. Sequencing used PBMCs. These receptors all stem from a man aged 40-49 years in good health and CMV-seronegative. Both conserved end residues are part of each CDR3. Each record gives: V gene, J gene, CDR3 protein.

v_gene: TRBV29-1
j_gene: TRBJ1-4
CDR3aa: CSGLTQGSEKLFF

v_gene: TRBV13
j_gene: TRBJ2-1
CDR3aa: CASSAGSLEEQFF

v_gene: TRBV27
j_gene: TRBJ2-7
CDR3aa: CASTTSGVYEQYF

v_gene: TRBV2
j_gene: TRBJ1-1
CDR3aa: CASSRAYRGTEAFF

v_gene: TRBV6-1
j_gene: TRBJ1-4
CDR3aa: CASSEVQGTELFF

v_gene: TRBV13
j_gene: TRBJ1-2
CDR3aa: CASSSGQGAYGYTF

v_gene: TRBV5-6
j_gene: TRBJ2-6
CDR3aa: CASSLRDGANVLTF

v_gene: TRBV5-8
j_gene: TRBJ2-7
CDR3aa: CASTRARDRPYEQYF

v_gene: TRBV7-8
j_gene: TRBJ1-2
CDR3aa: CASSPGQGVSGYTF

v_gene: TRBV10-3
j_gene: TRBJ1-2
CDR3aa: CAISPHPGGYGYTF